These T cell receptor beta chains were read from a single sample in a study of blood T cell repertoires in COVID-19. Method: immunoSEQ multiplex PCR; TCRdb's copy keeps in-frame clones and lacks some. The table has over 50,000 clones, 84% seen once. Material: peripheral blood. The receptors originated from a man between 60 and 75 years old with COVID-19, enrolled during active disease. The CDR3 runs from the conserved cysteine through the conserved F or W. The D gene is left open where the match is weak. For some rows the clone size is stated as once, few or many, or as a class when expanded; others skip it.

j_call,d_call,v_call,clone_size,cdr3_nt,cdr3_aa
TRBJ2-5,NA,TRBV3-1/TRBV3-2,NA,TGTGCCAGCAGCCCGGCCCCAGGGTCCCAGTACTTC,CASSPAPGSQYF
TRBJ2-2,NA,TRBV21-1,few,TGTGCCAGCAGCTATTCTAGCGGGGGGCCCGGGTCCGGGGAGCTGTTTTTT,CASSYSSGGPGSGELFF
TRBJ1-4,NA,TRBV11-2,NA,TGTGCCAGCAGCTTAGATGCGGGGGCAACTAATGAAAAACTGTTTTTT,CASSLDAGATNEKLFF
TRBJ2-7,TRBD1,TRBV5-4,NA,TGTGCCAGCACCCTCTCCATCCCAGGGGGCTCCTCGAGGGTTTACGAGCAGTACTTC,CASTLSIPGGSSRVYEQYF
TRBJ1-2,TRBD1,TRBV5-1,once,TGCGCCAGCAGCTTGGAGACAGGGGCTAACTATGGCTACACCTTC,CASSLETGANYGYTF
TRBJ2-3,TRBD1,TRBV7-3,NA,TGTGCCAGCAGCCCCGGACAGGACACAGATACGCAGTATTTT,CASSPGQDTDTQYF
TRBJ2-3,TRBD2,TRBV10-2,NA,TGCGCCAGCAGTGAGTGGGATAGCGGGACGAAAGATACGCAGTATTTT,CASSEWDSGTKDTQYF
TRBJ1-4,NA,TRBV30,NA,TGTGCCTGGAGTGAAAACGGAAACAGGGCGGAAAAACTGTTTTTT,CAWSENGNRAEKLFF
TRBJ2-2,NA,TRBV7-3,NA,TGTGCCAGCAGCGTCTATGGTCTTGACACCGGGGAGCTGTTTTTT,CASSVYGLDTGELFF
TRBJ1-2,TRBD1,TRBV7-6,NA,TGTGCCAGCAGCTTACGTCTTACCGGGACAGGGGACTACACCTTC,CASSLRLTGTGDYTF
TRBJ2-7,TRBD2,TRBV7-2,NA,TGTGCCAGCAGCCTTCCTAGCGGATGGACCTACGAGCAGTACTTC,CASSLPSGWTYEQYF
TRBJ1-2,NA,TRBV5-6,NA,TGTGCCAGCAGCTTCCGCCGGGACAACCTTAACTATGGCTACACCTTC,CASSFRRDNLNYGYTF
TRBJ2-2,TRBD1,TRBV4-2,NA,TGTGCCAGCAGCCGCACCGACAGGGATCACGGGGAGCTGTTTTTT,CASSRTDRDHGELFF
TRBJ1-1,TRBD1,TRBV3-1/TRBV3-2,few,TGTGCCAGCAGCCAAGGGCCGGGACAGGGAATGAACACTGAAGCTTTCTTT,CASSQGPGQGMNTEAFF
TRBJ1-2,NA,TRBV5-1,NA,TGCGCCAGCAGCTTGGCCCAGGGAACTAACTATGGCTACACCTTC,CASSLAQGTNYGYTF
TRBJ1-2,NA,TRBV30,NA,TGTGCCTGGAGGAGAGGAGGCTACACCTTC,CAWRRGGYTF
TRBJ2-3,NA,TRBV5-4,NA,TGTGCCAGCAGCTCAGCGGTAGGCGGGTCATACGCAGATACGCAGTATTTT,CASSSAVGGSYADTQYF
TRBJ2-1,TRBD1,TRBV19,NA,TGTGCCAGTAGTACGACAGGGGCCTCCTACAATGAGCAGTTCTTC,CASSTTGASYNEQFF
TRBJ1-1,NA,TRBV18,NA,TGTGCCAGCTCACCTGCGAACCCGAACACTGAAGCTTTCTTT,CASSPANPNTEAFF
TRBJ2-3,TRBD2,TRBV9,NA,TGTGCCAGCAGCGTAGTTTCTGGGACTAGCGCGCCAGATACGCAGTATTTT,CASSVVSGTSAPDTQYF
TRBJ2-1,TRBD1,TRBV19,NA,TGTGCCAGCTCGGGACAGATGTACAATGAGCAGTTCTTC,CASSGQMYNEQFF
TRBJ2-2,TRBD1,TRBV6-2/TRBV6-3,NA,TGTGCCAGCAGCCCTCTACAGGGGGCGGAAGCAAGCACCGGGGAGCTGTTTTTT,CASSPLQGAEASTGELFF
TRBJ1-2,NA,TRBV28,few,TGTGCCAGCAGTTTGGCGGGTCCTAACTATGGCTACACCTTC,CASSLAGPNYGYTF
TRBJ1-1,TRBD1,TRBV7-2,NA,TGTGCCAGCAGCACCCGCCCACGACAGGGTGAAGCTTTCTTT,CASSTRPRQGEAFF
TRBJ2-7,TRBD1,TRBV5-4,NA,TGTGCCAGCAAAATCGGGACAGTCGGCTCCTACGAGCAGTACTTC,CASKIGTVGSYEQYF
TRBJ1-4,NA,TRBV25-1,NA,TGTGCCAGCAGTCAGGCAGCAACTAATGAAAAACTGTTTTTT,CASSQAATNEKLFF
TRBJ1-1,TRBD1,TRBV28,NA,TGTGCCAGCAGCTTCTTTTTTATGGGACAGGGGGGCCGAAACACTGAAGCTTTCTTT,CASSFFFMGQGGRNTEAFF
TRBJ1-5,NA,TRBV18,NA,TGTGCCAGCTCACCACAAGAGGGCAATCAGCCCCAGCATTTT,CASSPQEGNQPQHF
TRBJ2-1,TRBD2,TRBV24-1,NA,TGTGCCACCAGTGAGGGACTAGCGGGAGTCCGTGAGCAGTTCTTC,CATSEGLAGVREQFF
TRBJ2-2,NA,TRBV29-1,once,TGCAGCGTTGAAGAGCAGGTGAACACCGGGGAGCTGTTTTTT,CSVEEQVNTGELFF
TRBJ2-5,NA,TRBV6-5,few,TGTGCCAGCAGTTACTACGTGGGGCGGGAGACCCAGTACTTC,CASSYYVGRETQYF
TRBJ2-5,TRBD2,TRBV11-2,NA,TGTGCCATAGCGGGAGGGCCCCAAGAGACCCAGTACTTC,CAIAGGPQETQYF
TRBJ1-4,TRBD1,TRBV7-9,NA,TGTGCCAGCAGCTTAGGGGTTACAGGGGCCAGAAATGAAAAACTGTTTTTT,CASSLGVTGARNEKLFF
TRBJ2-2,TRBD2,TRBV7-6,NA,TGTGCCAGCAGCTTAGCAGGACTAGCGGCGAACACCGGGGAGCTGTTTTTT,CASSLAGLAANTGELFF
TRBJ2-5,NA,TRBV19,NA,TGTGCCAGTAGCGCAGGGGTACAAGAGACCCAGTACTTC,CASSAGVQETQYF